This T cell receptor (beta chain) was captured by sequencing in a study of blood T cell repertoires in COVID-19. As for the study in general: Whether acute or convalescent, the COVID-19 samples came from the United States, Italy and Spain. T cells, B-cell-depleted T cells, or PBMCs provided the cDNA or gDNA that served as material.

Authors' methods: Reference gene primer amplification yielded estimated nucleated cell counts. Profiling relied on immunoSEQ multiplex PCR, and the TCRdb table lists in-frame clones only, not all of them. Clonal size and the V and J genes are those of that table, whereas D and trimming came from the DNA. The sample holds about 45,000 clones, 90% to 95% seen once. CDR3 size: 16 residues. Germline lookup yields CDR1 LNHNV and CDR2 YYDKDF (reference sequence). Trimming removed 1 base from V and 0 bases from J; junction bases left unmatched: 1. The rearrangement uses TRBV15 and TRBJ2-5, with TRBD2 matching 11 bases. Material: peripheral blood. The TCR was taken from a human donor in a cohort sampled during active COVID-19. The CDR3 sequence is CATSRATSGNQETQYF. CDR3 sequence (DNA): TGTGCCACCAGCAGAGCGACTAGCGGGAACCAAGAGACCCAGTACTTC.